These T cell receptor beta chains were read from a single sample in a study of regulatory T cells in long-lasting Graves disease. TCRdb independently ran MiXCR on the multiplex PCR reads; one entry per CDR3 protein. The sample contains fewer than 650,000 distinct CDR3 sequences, more than 15% of which appear only once. This same sample was also taken into another study, of T cells in Graves' hyperthyroidism and ophthalmopathy.

The source material was peripheral blood mononuclear cells (PBMCs), sampled at new diagnosis, from a patient treated with antithyroid drugs. All receptors derive from a man aged 18 to 30 with Graves disease. Each CDR3 is given with its conserved first and last residue. A D gene is named only where the DNA matches it firmly. Size is omitted from some rows. Given values are once, few, many or a class for expanded clones.

-	TRBJ2-2	TRBV6-5	-	TGTGCCAGCAGTTATCTTCCGGGGTGGGGGAACACCGGGGAGCTGGTTTTT	CASSYLPGWGNTGELVF
few	TRBJ1-6	TRBV5-1	-	TGCGCCAGCAGCTGGGAGGTCAGCTCCTATAATTCACCCCTCCACTTT	CASSWEVSSYNSPLHF
-	TRBJ2-1	TRBV19	TRBD2	TGTGCCAGTAGTATAAGTCTCCAGCGGGAGTCCTACAATGAGCAGTTCTTC	CASSISLQRESYNEQFF
-	TRBJ2-2	TRBV28	-	TGTGCCAGCAGCTCCTTTGGGGGCCAACTGAACACCGGGGAGCTGTTTTTT	CASSSFGGQLNTGELFF
-	TRBJ1-3	TRBV3-1	-	TGTGCCAGCAGCCTTCCTCGCAGGACAGCTGGAAACACCATATATTTT	CASSLPRRTAGNTIYF
few	TRBJ2-4	TRBV2	-	TGTGCCAGCAGTGAATTTGGGAGTGTATCAAACATTCAGTACTTC	CASSEFGSVSNIQYF
many	TRBJ1-2	TRBV20-1	TRBD1	TGCAGTGCTGGCGGGGGGGACAGGGGGGACTATGGCTACACCTTC	CSAGGGDRGDYGYTF
once	TRBJ1-5	TRBV4-1	TRBD1	TGCGCCAGCACCCCCCAAGGTGTCAGGGGGGGCCAGCCCCAGCATTTT	CASTPQGVRGGQPQHF
-	TRBJ2-2	TRBV11-2	-	TGTGCCAGCACCTACCAAAAGGTTACCGGGGAGCTGTTTTTT	CASTYQKVTGELFF
-	TRBJ1-1	TRBV10-3	-	TGTGCCATCAGTTTACAGGCGGGCACTGAAGCTTTCTTT	CAISLQAGTEAFF